One sample yielded the 7 T cell receptor beta chains listed below, sequenced in a study of T cell clonality in common variable immunodeficiency. The assay was immunoSEQ multiplex PCR, and TCRdb's table has in-frame clones only and misses some. This sample comprises about 40,000 clones, none seen once only. The specimen was peripheral blood mononuclear cells. These receptors were collected from a person aged 18-70 years in good health.

Regarding this clone: Read data end 3 residues before the CDR3 end; the end is taken from the germline J gene. The chain has TRBV7-2 and TRBJ1-2, with D tentatively TRBD1 (6 bases). CDR1 SGHTA and CDR2 FQGNSA come from the germline V gene. The CDR3 covers 13 residues. The sequenced part of the CDR3 DNA is TGTGCCAGCAGCTCTAGCGGGGGCAATGAC. Encoded protein: CASSSSGGND. The complete CDR3 protein is CASSSSGGNDYTF. Variable domain in full (rest from reference TRBV7-2 and TRBJ1-2): GAGVSQSPSNKVTEKGKDVELRCDPISGHTALYWYRQSLGQGLEFLIYFQGNSAPDKSGLPSDRFSAERTGGSVSTLTIQRTQQEDSAVYLCASSSSGGNDYTFGSGTRLTVV.

Turning to this clone: The read halts 3 residues ahead of the CDR3 end, with the missing end drawn from the germline J gene. This sequence joins TRBV20-1 and TRBJ2-7; 7 bases fit TRBD2. Germline V lookup: CDR1 DFQATT, CDR2 SNEGSKA (reference sequence). CDR3 length: 12 amino acids. J lost 5 bases, V lost 1 base, and 2 bases had no gene match. Partial CDR3 DNA: TGCAGTGCTAGAGTGGGGGGGAACGAG. It yields the protein CSARVGGNE. Given in full, the CDR3 is CSARVGGNEQYF.

The table lists this clone with many counts. The CDR3 is cut off 3 residues early in the read; its end comes from the germline J gene. J is TRBJ2-3 and V is TRBV6-1; 8 bases agree with TRBD1. V lost 4 bases to trimming and J lost 2 bases; unmatched junction nucleotides: 2. The germline V gene encodes CDR1 MNHNS and CDR2 SASEGT. This CDR3 is 14 amino acids long. The sequenced CDR3 bases are TGTGCCAGCAGTGGGACAGGGACCACAGATACG. This sequence encodes CASSGTGTTDT. The entire CDR3 sequence reads CASSGTGTTDTQYF.

This clone appeared many times. CDR3 DNA, as far as it was read: TGTGCCAGCAGCCAACAGGGCCAGGTCTATGGTGAG. Translated, it gives CASSQQGQVYGE. The CDR3, in full, reads CASSQQGQVYGEQFF. This sequence joins TRBV14 and TRBJ2-1; possibly TRBD1 for D (5 bases). The observed sequence ends 3 residues before the CDR3 terminus, with the missing tail filled in from the germline J gene. The V gene lost 2 bases and the J gene lost 9 bases, with 17 bases spanning the gap. The CDR3 sequence is 15 residues long. CDR1 SGHDN and CDR2 FVKESK come from the germline V gene.

This clone was seen at least ten times. The read comes to an end 3 residues before the CDR3 does, leaving the germline J gene to fill in the end. This sequence joins TRBV14 and TRBJ2-7; D gene unclear. Germline values: CDR1 SGHDN, CDR2 FVKESK. With 3 bases removed from V and 2 bases from J, the gap between germline ends came to 5 bases. CDR3 length equals 12 residues. The CDR3 DNA, read in part, is TGTGCCAGCAGCCAGAACACCTACGAG. As protein: CASSQNTYE. The whole CDR3 protein reads CASSQNTYEQYF.

Note on this clone: The read terminates 3 residues ahead of where the CDR3 ends, so the germline J gene completes it. The gene calls are TRBV2 and TRBJ2-1, with TRBD2 matching over 11 bases. Germline lookup yields CDR1 SNHLY and CDR2 FYNNEI. The V and J ends lost 6 bases and 8 bases, in that order; junction bases with no gene match: 9. CDR3 length: 15 amino acids. CDR3 sequence: CASREGLAGGYEQFF. The sequenced part of the CDR3 DNA is TGTGCCAGCAGGGAGGGGCTAGCGGGAGGCTATGAG.

This clone was observed at least ten times. The CDR3 end lies 3 residues beyond the end of the read and is filled in from the germline J gene. The rearrangement joins TRBV7-8 to TRBJ2-2; 8 bases line up with TRBD2. Germline CDR1 is SGHVS and CDR2 is FQNEAQ. This CDR3 contains 16 residues. V was pared by 5 bases and J by 5 bases, with 10 bases of the junction left unmatched. CDR3 DNA (partial): TGTGCCAGCAGCCCGGGAGCGGGAGTAGGAACCGGGGAG. Translated: CASSPGAGVGTGE. In full, the CDR3 is CASSPGAGVGTGELFF.